Listed below are T cell receptor beta chains from one sample, sequenced in a study of T cell responses to AZD1222 COVID-19 vaccine. Only in-frame clones appear in the TCRdb table, and some are missing; sequencing was by immunoSEQ multiplex PCR. The sample lists roughly 150,000 clones, roughly nine tenths occurring once. The source material was peripheral blood, sampled 28 days after the second AZD1222 dose. These receptors all come from an adult who received the AZD1222 COVID-19 vaccine. The CDR3 runs from the conserved cysteine through the conserved F or W. Size is omitted from some rows. Given values are once, few, many or a class for expanded clones.

v_call clone_size cdr3_length cdr3_aa
TRBV27 few 14 CASSLGGPNSPLHF
TRBV29-1 . 11 CSVDLANEQFF
TRBV18 . 15 CASSPAGGYGEKLFF
TRBV7-8 . 13 CASSPQQGAEAFF
TRBV2 . 17 CASSPRRRQDSGNTIYF
TRBV14 . 12 CASSPYNTEAFF
TRBV20-1 once 11 CSASLVDTQYF
TRBV11-2 . 16 CASSPAGPSANTEAFF
TRBV6-1 . 14 CASSEGAGSSGYTF
TRBV27 . 16 CASSLTSGGPQETQYF
TRBV5-1 . 17 CASSSQPTDYSNQPQHF
TRBV5-1 . 14 CASSAGTETYEQYF